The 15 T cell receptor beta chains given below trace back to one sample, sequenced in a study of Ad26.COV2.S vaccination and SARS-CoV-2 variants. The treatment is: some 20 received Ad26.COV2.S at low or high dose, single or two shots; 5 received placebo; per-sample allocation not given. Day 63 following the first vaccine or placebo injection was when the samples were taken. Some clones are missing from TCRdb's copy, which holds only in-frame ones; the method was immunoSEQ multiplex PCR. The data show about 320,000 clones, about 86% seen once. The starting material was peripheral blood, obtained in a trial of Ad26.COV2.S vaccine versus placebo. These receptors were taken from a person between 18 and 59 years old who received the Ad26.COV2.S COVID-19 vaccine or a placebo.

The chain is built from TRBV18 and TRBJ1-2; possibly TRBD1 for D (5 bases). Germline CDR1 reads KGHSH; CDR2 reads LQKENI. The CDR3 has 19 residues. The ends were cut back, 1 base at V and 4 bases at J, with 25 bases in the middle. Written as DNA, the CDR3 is TGTGCCAGCTCACCACTGAGTAGGCGAACAGGTTCGGAATCCTATGGCTACACCTTC. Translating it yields CASSPLSRRTGSESYGYTF.

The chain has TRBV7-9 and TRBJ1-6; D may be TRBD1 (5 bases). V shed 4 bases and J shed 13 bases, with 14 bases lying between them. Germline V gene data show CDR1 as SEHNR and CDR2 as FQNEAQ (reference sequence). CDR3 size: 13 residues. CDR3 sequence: CASSSRSGGPLHF. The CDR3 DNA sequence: TGTGCCAGCAGCTCCCGAAGTGGGGGGCCCCTCCACTTT.

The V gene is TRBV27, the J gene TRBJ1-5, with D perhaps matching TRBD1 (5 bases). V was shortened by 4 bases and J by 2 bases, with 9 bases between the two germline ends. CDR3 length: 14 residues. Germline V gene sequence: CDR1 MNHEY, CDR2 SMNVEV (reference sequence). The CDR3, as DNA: TGTGCCAGCAGTTACGAGGGACGCAATCAGCCCCAGCATTTT. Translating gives CASSYEGRNQPQHF.

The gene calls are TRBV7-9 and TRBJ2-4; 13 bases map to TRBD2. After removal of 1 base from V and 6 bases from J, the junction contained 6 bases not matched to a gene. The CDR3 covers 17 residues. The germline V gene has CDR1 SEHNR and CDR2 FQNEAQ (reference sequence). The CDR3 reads CASSLGGTSGERNIQYF. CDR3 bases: TGTGCCAGCAGCTTAGGGGGGACTAGCGGGGAGAGAAACATTCAGTACTTC.

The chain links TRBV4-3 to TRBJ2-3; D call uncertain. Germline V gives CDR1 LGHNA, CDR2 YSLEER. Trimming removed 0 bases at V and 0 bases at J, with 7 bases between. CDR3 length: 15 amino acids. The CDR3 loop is CASSQEATSTDTQYF. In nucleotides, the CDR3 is TGCGCCAGCAGCCAAGAGGCGACAAGCACAGATACGCAGTATTTT.

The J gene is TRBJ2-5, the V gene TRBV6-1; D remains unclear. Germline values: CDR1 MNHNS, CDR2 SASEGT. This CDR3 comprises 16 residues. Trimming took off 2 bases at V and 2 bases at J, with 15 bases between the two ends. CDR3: CASSESPQPGQETQYF. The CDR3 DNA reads TGTGCCAGCAGTGAAAGCCCCCAACCAGGACAAGAGACCCAGTACTTC.

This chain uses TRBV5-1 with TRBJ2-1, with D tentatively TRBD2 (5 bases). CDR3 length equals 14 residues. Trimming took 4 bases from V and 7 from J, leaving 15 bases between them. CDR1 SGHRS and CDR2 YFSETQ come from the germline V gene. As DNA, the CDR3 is TGCGCCAGCAGCGCACTAGACCCGTTGAATGAGCAGTTCTTC. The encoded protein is CASSALDPLNEQFF.

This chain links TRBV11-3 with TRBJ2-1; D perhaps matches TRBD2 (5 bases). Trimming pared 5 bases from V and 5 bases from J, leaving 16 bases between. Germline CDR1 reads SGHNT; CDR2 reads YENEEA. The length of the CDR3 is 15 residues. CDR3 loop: CASSPRTGSNNEQFF. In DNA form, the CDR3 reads TGTGCCAGCAGCCCGCGGACGGGGAGTAACAATGAGCAGTTCTTC.

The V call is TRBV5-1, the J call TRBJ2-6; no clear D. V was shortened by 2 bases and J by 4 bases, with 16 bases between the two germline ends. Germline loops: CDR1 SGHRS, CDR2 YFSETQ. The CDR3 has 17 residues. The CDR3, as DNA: TGCGCCAGCAGCTTAGGCACGTCCCCGGTAGGGGCCAACGTCCTGACTTTC. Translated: CASSLGTSPVGANVLTF.

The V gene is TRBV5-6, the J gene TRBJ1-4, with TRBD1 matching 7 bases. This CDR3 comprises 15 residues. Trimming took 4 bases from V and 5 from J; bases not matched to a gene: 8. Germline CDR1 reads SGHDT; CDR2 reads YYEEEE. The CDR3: CASSPRQGQNEKLFF. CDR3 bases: TGTGCCAGCAGCCCCCGACAGGGTCAGAATGAAAAACTGTTTTTT.

The CDR3 coding sequence is TGCGCCAGCAGCCAGCTACGGTCCTCTGGAAACACCATATATTTT. It is translated as CASSQLRSSGNTIYF. The chain has TRBV4-1 and TRBJ1-3; D uncertain. The germline V and J ends were trimmed by 3 bases and 0 bases, with 9 bases remaining between them. The CDR3 runs 15 residues. Looked up from germline, CDR1 is MGHRA and CDR2 is YSYEKL.

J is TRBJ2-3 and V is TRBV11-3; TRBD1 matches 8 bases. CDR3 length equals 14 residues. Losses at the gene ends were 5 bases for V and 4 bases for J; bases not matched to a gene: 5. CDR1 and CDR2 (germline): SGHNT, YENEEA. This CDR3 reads CASSPQGAADTQYF. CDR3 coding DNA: TGTGCCAGCAGCCCCCAGGGGGCCGCAGATACGCAGTATTTT.

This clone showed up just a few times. The CDR3 spells CASSASRGTEAFF. The CDR3 DNA reads as TGCGCCAGCAGTGCCAGCCGGGGGACTGAAGCTTTCTTT. This sequence joins TRBV10-1 and TRBJ1-1, with D possibly being TRBD1 (5 bases). CDR1 and CDR2 from the germline V gene are WNHNN and SYGVQD (reference sequence). Trimming removed 4 bases from V and 5 bases from J, with 11 bases in between. The CDR3 is made up of 13 amino acids.

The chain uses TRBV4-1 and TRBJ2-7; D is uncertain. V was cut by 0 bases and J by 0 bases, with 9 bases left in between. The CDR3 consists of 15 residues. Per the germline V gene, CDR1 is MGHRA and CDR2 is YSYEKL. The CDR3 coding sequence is TGCGCCAGCAGCCAAGAGTACGCAACCTCCTACGAGCAGTACTTC. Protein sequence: CASSQEYATSYEQYF.

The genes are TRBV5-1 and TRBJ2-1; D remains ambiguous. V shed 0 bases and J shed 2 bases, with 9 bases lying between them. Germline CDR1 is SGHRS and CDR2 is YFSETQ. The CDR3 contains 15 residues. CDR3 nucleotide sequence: TGCGCCAGCAGCTTGGTGCCAGATACCTACAATGAGCAGTTCTTC. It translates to CASSLVPDTYNEQFF. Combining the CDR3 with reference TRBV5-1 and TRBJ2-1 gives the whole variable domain KAGVTQTPRYLIKTRGQQVTLSCSPISGHRSVSWYQQTPGQGLQFLFEYFSETQRNKGNFPGRFSGRQFSNSRSEMNVSTLELGDSALYLCASSLVPDTYNEQFFGPGTRLTVL.